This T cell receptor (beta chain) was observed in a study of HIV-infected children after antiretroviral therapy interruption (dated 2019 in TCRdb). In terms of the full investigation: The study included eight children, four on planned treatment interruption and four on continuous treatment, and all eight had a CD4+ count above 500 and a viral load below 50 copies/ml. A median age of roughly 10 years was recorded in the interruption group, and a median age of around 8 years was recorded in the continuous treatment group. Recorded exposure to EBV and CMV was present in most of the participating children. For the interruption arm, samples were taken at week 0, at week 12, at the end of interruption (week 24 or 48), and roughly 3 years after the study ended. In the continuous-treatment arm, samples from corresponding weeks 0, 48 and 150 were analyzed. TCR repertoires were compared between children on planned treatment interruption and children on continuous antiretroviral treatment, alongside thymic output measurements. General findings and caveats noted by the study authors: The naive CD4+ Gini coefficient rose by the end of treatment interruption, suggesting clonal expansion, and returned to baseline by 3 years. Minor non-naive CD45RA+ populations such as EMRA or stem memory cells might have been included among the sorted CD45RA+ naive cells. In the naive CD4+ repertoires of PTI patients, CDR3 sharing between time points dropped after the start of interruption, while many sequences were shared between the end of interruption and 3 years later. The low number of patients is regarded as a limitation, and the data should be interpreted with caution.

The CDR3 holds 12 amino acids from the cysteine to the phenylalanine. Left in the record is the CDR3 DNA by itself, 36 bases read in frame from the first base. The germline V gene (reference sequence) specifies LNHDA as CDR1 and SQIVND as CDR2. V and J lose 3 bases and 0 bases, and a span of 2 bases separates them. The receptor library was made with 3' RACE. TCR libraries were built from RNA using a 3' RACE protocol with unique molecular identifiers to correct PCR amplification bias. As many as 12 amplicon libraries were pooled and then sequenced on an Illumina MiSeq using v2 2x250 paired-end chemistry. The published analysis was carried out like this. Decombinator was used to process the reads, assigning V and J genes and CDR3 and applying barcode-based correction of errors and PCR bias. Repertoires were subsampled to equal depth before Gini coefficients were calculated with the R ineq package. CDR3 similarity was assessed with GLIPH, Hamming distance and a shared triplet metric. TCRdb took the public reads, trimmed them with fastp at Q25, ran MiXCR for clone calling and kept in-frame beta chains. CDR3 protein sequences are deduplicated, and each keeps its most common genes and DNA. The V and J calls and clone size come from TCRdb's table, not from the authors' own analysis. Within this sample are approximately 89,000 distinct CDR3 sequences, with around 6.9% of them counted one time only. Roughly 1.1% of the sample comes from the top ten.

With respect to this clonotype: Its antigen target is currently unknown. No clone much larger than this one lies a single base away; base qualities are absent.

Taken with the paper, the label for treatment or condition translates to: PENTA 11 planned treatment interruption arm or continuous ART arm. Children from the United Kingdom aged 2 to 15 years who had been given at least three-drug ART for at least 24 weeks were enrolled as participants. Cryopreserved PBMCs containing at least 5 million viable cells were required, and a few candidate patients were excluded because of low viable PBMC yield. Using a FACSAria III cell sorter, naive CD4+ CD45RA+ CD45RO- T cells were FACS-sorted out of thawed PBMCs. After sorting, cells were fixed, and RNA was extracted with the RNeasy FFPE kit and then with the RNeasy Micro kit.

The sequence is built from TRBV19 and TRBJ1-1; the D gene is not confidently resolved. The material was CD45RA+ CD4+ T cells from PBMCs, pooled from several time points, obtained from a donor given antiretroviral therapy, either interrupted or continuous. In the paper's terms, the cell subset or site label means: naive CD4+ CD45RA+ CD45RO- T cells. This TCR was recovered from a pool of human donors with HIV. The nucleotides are TGTGCCAGTAGTATCGTGAACACTGAAGCTTTCTTT. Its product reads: CASSIVNTEAFF. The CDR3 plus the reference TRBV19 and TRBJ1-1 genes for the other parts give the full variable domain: DGGITQSPKYLFRKEGQNVTLSCEQNLNHDAMYWYRQDPGQGLRLIYYSQIVNDFQKGDIAEGYSVSREKKESFPLTVTSAQKNPTAFYLCASSIVNTEAFFGQGTRLTVV.